This entry concerns a single TCR beta chain. The sample originates from a study of T cell changes during pregnancy in multiple sclerosis. The CDR3 is made up of 15 amino acids. V trimming: 9 bases; J trimming: 0 bases; junction bases outside the gene matches: 4. CDR1 is SNHLY, CDR2 FYNNEI, per germline. The protocol was immunoSEQ multiplex PCR, while the TCRdb copy is restricted to in-frame clones and leaves out a portion. There are some 57,000 clones in the sample; about 90% occur only once, and around 0.8% lies in the top ten. The sample here was CD4+ T cells from peripheral blood mononuclear cells, taken in the first trimester of pregnancy. The chain has TRBV2 and TRBJ2-1, with TRBD2 identical over 11 bases. This sequence was found in a female donor with multiple sclerosis, enrolled in a pregnancy study. The CDR3 protein is CARVAGGSSYNEQFF. The CDR3 DNA reads as TGTGCCAGAGTAGCGGGGGGGAGCTCCTACAATGAGCAGTTCTTC.